One sample yielded the 32 T cell receptor beta chains listed below, sequenced in a study of CD8+ T cells in alopecia areata. Treatment indicated: oral pan-JAK inhibitor, 5-10 mg twice daily. RNA was extracted and reverse transcribed into cDNA as the sequencing template. Some clones are missing from TCRdb's copy, which holds only in-frame ones; the method was immunoSEQ multiplex PCR. The profile shows about 180,000 clones, approximately 51% of them singletons. The sequenced sample was CD8+ T cells sorted from blood, obtained at approximately week 51, from a patient treated with tofacitinib. These TCRs come from a human donor with alopecia areata.

A remark on this clone: This sample also contains other DNA sequences that code for the same CDR3. The chain combines TRBV30 with TRBJ2-3; no reliable D call. V lost 0 bases and J lost 4, with 5 bases in between. CDR1 is GTSNPN, CDR2 SVGIG, per germline (reference sequence). The CDR3 consists of 12 residues. The CDR3 coding sequence is TGTGCCTGGAGTGTATCGTCAGATACGCAGTATTTT. Translating it yields CAWSVSSDTQYF.

V is TRBV6-6 and J is TRBJ1-2; D may be TRBD1 (5 bases). Germline CDR1 reads MNHNY; CDR2 reads SVGAGI (reference sequence). Trimming shortened V by 6 bases and J by 4 bases, and 18 bases separated the two germline ends. This CDR3 has 15 residues. CDR3 loop: CASRGRHRGPYGYTF. CDR3 bases: TGTGCCAGCAGGGGGAGACATCGGGGCCCCTATGGCTACACCTTC.

This clone was picked up a small number of times. This rearrangement joins TRBV7-3 to TRBJ2-1; D is unclear. Trimming left V 2 bases short and J 9 bases short, with 8 bases between. Germline V CDR1 and CDR2: SGHTA, FQGTGA. This CDR3 is 12 amino acids long. The CDR3 protein is CASSLSVGEQFF. CDR3 DNA sequence: TGTGCCAGCAGCTTATCGGTAGGTGAGCAGTTCTTC.

This chain links TRBV19 with TRBJ1-2; TRBD1 matches at 7 bases. V lost 10 bases, J lost 2 bases, and 7 bases stayed unmatched. In germline, CDR1 is LNHDA, CDR2 SQIVND (reference sequence). This CDR3 region has 13 residues. The CDR3 loop reads CAIQDRRNYGYTF. The CDR3 DNA follows: TGTGCCATCCAGGACAGGCGGAACTATGGCTACACCTTC.

This chain links TRBV6-5 with TRBJ2-7; TRBD1 or TRBD2 may be the D gene (6 bases each). Trimming removed 7 bases at V and 12 bases at J, with 22 bases between. The CDR3 contains 13 residues. Looked up from germline, CDR1 is MNHEY and CDR2 is SVGAGI. CDR3: CASTEIGGRVVYF. The CDR3 coding sequence is TGTGCCAGCACCGAAATAGGGGGGCGCGTCGTGTACTTC.

The chain has TRBV27 and TRBJ2-1; D is unresolved. The CDR3 runs 11 residues. The germline V gene has CDR1 MNHEY and CDR2 SMNVEV (reference sequence). Trimming pared 3 bases from V and 10 bases from J, leaving 7 bases between. As DNA, the CDR3 is TGTGCCAGCAGTTTCTTAAGAGAGCAGTTCTTC. This codes for CASSFLREQFF.

This chain connects TRBV10-2 to TRBJ1-2; D remains ambiguous. Germline V gives CDR1 WSHSY, CDR2 SAAADI. The CDR3 sequence is 11 residues long. The germline V and J ends were trimmed by 3 bases and 6 bases, with 5 bases remaining between them. The DNA for the CDR3 is TGCGCCAGCAGTGATGGGAATGGCTACACCTTC. Its translation is CASSDGNGYTF.

The sample holds a few counts of this clone. The chain has TRBV30 and TRBJ1-4; weak D call: TRBD1 (6 bases). This CDR3 is built from 13 residues. V gave up 4 bases and J gave up 6 bases, with 12 bases separating them. Looked up from germline, CDR1 is GTSNPN and CDR2 is SVGIG (reference sequence). CDR3 nucleotide sequence: TGTGCCTGGACTGTGACAGGCGATGAAAAACTGTTTTTT. Translated, it gives CAWTVTGDEKLFF.

This chain uses TRBV29-1 with TRBJ2-5; TRBD2 matches 9 bases. Matching the DNA end better, TRBJ2-7 makes the J call doubtful. The CDR3 loop spans 15 amino acids. The V gene's germline CDR1 is SQVTM and CDR2 ANQGSEA. CDR3 loop: CSVEGGLASSYEQYF. The CDR3 DNA is TGCAGCGTTGAAGGCGGACTAGCGTCATCCTACGAGCAGTACTTC.

This clone was counted between two and nine times. The J gene is TRBJ1-6, the V gene TRBV13, with 7 bases fitting TRBD1. Germline loops: CDR1 PRHDT, CDR2 FYEKMQ (reference sequence). This CDR3 has 16 residues. V lost 5 bases and J lost 0; bases outside the gene matches: 4. The chain's CDR3 is CASSPRGSSYNSPLHF. CDR3 DNA sequence: TGTGCCAGCAGCCCCAGGGGGAGCTCCTATAATTCACCCCTCCACTTT.

The J gene is TRBJ1-2, the V gene TRBV29-1, with 7 bases identical to TRBD1. The CDR3 runs to 12 residues. The V and J ends lost 7 bases and 4 bases, in that order; junction bases with no gene match: 6. In germline, CDR1 is SQVTM, CDR2 ANQGSEA. The CDR3 reads CSATTGSYGYTF. Here the CDR3 DNA reads TGCAGCGCCACGACAGGGTCCTATGGCTACACCTTC.

This clone was picked up a small number of times. The chain is built from TRBV9 and TRBJ2-7; a possible D gene is TRBD2 (6 bases). The CDR3 covers 14 residues. Germline V lookup: CDR1 SGDLS, CDR2 YYNGEE. V was clipped by 4 bases and J by 0 bases, with 11 bases between them. CDR3 sequence reads: CASSYGGLSYEQYF. Written as DNA, the CDR3 is TGTGCCAGCAGCTATGGGGGACTCTCCTACGAGCAGTACTTC.

This clone was seen only a few times. The chain is built from TRBV5-1 and TRBJ2-3; a possible D gene is TRBD2 (5 bases). The CDR3 has 14 residues. V was shortened by 4 bases and J by 2 bases, with 11 bases between the two germline ends. Germline V gene sequence: CDR1 SGHRS, CDR2 YFSETQ. The DNA of the CDR3 is TGCGCCAGCAGCCCGGAGGCGGTCACAGATACGCAGTATTTT. Translating gives CASSPEAVTDTQYF.

The CDR3 DNA is TGTGCCAGCAGCTTTGTTGCCAAAAACATTCAGTACTTC. Protein: CASSFVAKNIQYF. The gene calls are TRBV5-6 and TRBJ2-4; D unresolved. CDR1 is SGHDT, CDR2 YYEEEE, per germline. Trimming removed 2 bases at V and 1 base at J, with 4 bases between. CDR3 length: 13 residues.

This sequence joins TRBV15 and TRBJ1-2; tentative D call: TRBD1 (6 bases). V lost 8 bases, J lost 5 bases, and 12 bases lay in between. Germline CDR1 reads LNHNV; CDR2 reads YYDKDF (reference sequence). This CDR3 contains 12 residues. The CDR3 sequence: CATGGQIYGYTF. The CDR3 region has the DNA TGTGCCACCGGAGGACAGATATATGGCTACACCTTC.

The chain couples TRBV6-6 to TRBJ1-2; TRBD1 matches 10 bases. The V gene's germline CDR1 is MNHNY and CDR2 SVGAGI (reference sequence). This CDR3 is 13 amino acids long. Trimming took 8 bases from V and 3 from J; bases not matched to a gene: 3. This CDR3 is CASRGQGDYGYTF. The CDR3 bases are TGTGCCAGCCGAGGACAGGGGGACTATGGCTACACCTTC.

The sample holds one count of this clone. This chain connects TRBV5-1 to TRBJ2-7; 7 bases are shared with TRBD1. This CDR3 has 13 residues. Germline CDR1 and CDR2: SGHRS and YFSETQ. J gave up 5 bases and V 0 bases, and 2 bases lay outside the gene matches. For the CDR3, the DNA is TGCGCCAGCAGCTTGGGACAGGGCAACGAGCAGTACTTC. Amino acids: CASSLGQGNEQYF. Full variable domain (missing parts from reference TRBV5-1 and TRBJ2-7): KAGVTQTPRYLIKTRGQQVTLSCSPISGHRSVSWYQQTPGQGLQFLFEYFSETQRNKGNFPGRFSGRQFSNSRSEMNVSTLELGDSALYLCASSLGQGNEQYFGPGTRLTVT.

This clone was observed a few times. The chain is built from TRBV18 and TRBJ2-5, with D perhaps matching TRBD2 (6 bases). Germline V gene sequence: CDR1 KGHSH, CDR2 LQKENI. Trimming removed 11 bases from V and 1 base from J, with 11 bases in between. This CDR3 has 12 amino acids. CDR3 nucleotide sequence: TGTGCCGCGGGGCAGTTCCAAGAGACCCAGTACTTC. Translated, it gives CAAGQFQETQYF.

The chain uses TRBV5-1 and TRBJ2-6; tentative D call: TRBD1 (5 bases). Per germline, CDR1 SGHRS and CDR2 YFSETQ. V lost 5 bases and J lost 1, with 10 bases in between. CDR3 length: 15 residues. The chain's CDR3 is CASSPRGSGANVLTF. In DNA form, the CDR3 reads TGCGCCAGCAGTCCAAGGGGATCTGGGGCCAACGTCCTGACTTTC.

This clone was seen more than once but under ten times. The rearrangement joins TRBV15 to TRBJ1-5; D call uncertain. This CDR3 has 16 amino acids. With 0 bases removed from V and 7 bases from J, the gap between germline ends came to 16 bases. The V gene's germline CDR1 is LNHNV and CDR2 YYDKDF (reference sequence). In nucleotides, the CDR3 is TGTGCCACCAGCAGAGATCGCCCTTCCACTTACCAGCCCCAGCATTTT. This sequence encodes CATSRDRPSTYQPQHF.

This clone occurred a few times. The V and J genes are TRBV9 and TRBJ1-6; a possible D gene is TRBD1 (5 bases). V lost 0 bases and J 10 bases, leaving 8 bases between the germline ends. Germline V lookup: CDR1 SGDLS, CDR2 YYNGEE. This CDR3 contains 13 residues. The CDR3 protein is CASSVGDGSPLHF. CDR3 DNA sequence: TGTGCCAGCAGCGTAGGGGACGGATCACCCCTCCACTTT. The variable domain in full, completed from reference TRBV9 and TRBJ1-6, reads DSGVTQTPKHLITATGQRVTLRCSPRSGDLSVYWYQQSLDQGLQFLIQYYNGEERAKGNILERFSAQQFPDLHSELNLSSLELGDSALYFCASSVGDGSPLHFGNGTRLTVT.

The chain is built from TRBV12-5 and TRBJ1-5; no reliable D call. The length of the CDR3 is 15 residues. The V gene's germline CDR1 is LGHNT and CDR2 FRNRAP. Deletions cut 0 bases from V and 4 bases from J, with 10 bases between. The DNA of the CDR3 is TGTGCTAGTGGTTTGGTGCGGTCGGGGAATCAGCCCCAGCATTTT. It translates to CASGLVRSGNQPQHF.

This clone turned up a few times. V and J are TRBV27 and TRBJ1-5; D uncertain. The germline V gene encodes CDR1 MNHEY and CDR2 SMNVEV (reference sequence). Between the trimmed V and J ends, which lost 2 bases and 9 bases, there was a span of 14 bases. The CDR3 loop spans 14 amino acids. As DNA, the CDR3 is TGTGCCAGCAGTTTAGGCGCAGGCGAAATGCCCCAGCATTTT. This sequence encodes CASSLGAGEMPQHF.

The gene calls are TRBV30 and TRBJ2-5; no reliable D call. The ends were cut back, 0 bases at V and 5 bases at J, with 10 bases in the middle. CDR3 length: 13 amino acids. Germline V gene data show CDR1 as GTSNPN and CDR2 as SVGIG (reference sequence). CDR3 amino acids: CAWSVIVGETQYF. CDR3 DNA sequence: TGTGCCTGGAGTGTAATCGTGGGGGAGACCCAGTACTTC.

This clone has a handful of counts. The chain couples TRBV29-1 to TRBJ2-7; 9 nucleotides line up with TRBD1. The trim removed 3 bases at V and 5 bases at J, leaving 5 bases unmatched. The CDR3 loop spans 13 amino acids. Germline V gene data show CDR1 as SQVTM and CDR2 as ANQGSEA. The CDR3 region has the DNA TGCAGCGTTGAGGACAGGGGCGCGGACGAGCAGTACTTC. Translation: CSVEDRGADEQYF.

The V call is TRBV19, the J call TRBJ1-5; D may be TRBD1 (5 bases). Trimming removed 3 bases from V and 5 bases from J, with 11 bases in between. CDR1 is LNHDA, CDR2 SQIVND, per germline (reference sequence). The CDR3 length is 14 residues. As DNA, the CDR3 is TGTGCCAGTAGTATCAGGGAGTACTATCAGCCCCAGCATTTT. It specifies CASSIREYYQPQHF.

CDR3 sequence reads: CASRPTGGAQPQHF. CDR3 coding DNA: TGTGCCAGCAGACCCACAGGGGGAGCTCAGCCCCAGCATTTT. This chain connects TRBV27 to TRBJ1-5; the match to TRBD1 covers 8 bases. CDR3 length: 14 residues. V was clipped by 6 bases and J by 6 bases; unmatched bases: 7. Germline-derived CDR1 and CDR2 are MNHEY and SMNVEV (reference sequence).

This clone was picked up a small number of times. The rearrangement joins TRBV6-5 to TRBJ2-3, with TRBD1 as a possible D gene (6 bases). The CDR3 extends over 14 amino acids. Looked up from germline, CDR1 is MNHEY and CDR2 is SVGAGI. The V end lost 6 bases, the J end lost 2 bases, and 12 bases lay between the germline ends. The CDR3 loop reads CASSPGVSTDTQYF. The CDR3 region has the DNA TGTGCCAGCAGCCCAGGGGTTTCCACAGATACGCAGTATTTT.

In this sample, this clone turned up a few times. The CDR3 DNA follows: TGTGCCAGCAGCGCCGCATTAACGGGGGGGCACCAAGAGACCCAGTACTTC. Residues: CASSAALTGGHQETQYF. V gene TRBV13 combines with J gene TRBJ2-5; 8 nucleotides align to TRBD2. The J segment lost 0 bases and the V segment lost 5 bases, leaving 11 bases of the junction unmatched. Germline CDR1 PRHDT, CDR2 FYEKMQ (reference sequence). This CDR3 spans 17 amino acids.

The CDR3 reads CASSLDWSTDTQYF. In nucleotides, the CDR3 is TGTGCCAGCAGCTTAGACTGGAGCACAGATACGCAGTATTTT. The chain carries TRBV7-2 and TRBJ2-3; no firm D call. Germline CDR1 reads SGHTA; CDR2 reads FQGNSA. V lost 1 base and J 0 bases, leaving 5 bases between the germline ends. The CDR3 is 14 residues long.

The sample holds one count of this clone. Different DNA sequences within this sample yield the same CDR3. V usage is TRBV27 and J usage is TRBJ2-7; D unresolved. The CDR3 consists of 13 residues. Germline CDR1 is MNHEY and CDR2 is SMNVEV (reference sequence). V gave up 3 bases and J gave up 3 bases, with 9 bases separating them. DNA for the CDR3: TGTGCCAGCAGTTTCTCACCGGGCTACGAGCAGTACTTC. Amino acids: CASSFSPGYEQYF.

This clone was seen only a few times. The chain couples TRBV30 to TRBJ1-1, with 7 bases identical to TRBD1. The trim removed 1 base at V and 10 bases at J, leaving 3 bases unmatched. Germline CDR1 reads GTSNPN; CDR2 reads SVGIG (reference sequence). This CDR3 has 11 amino acids. The CDR3 sequence: CAWSAGTAAFF. The CDR3 region has the DNA TGTGCCTGGAGTGCCGGGACAGCAGCTTTCTTT.